Below, 3 T cell receptor beta chains from the same sample are listed, as sequenced in a study of blood T cell repertoires in COVID-19. TCRdb's copy holds only in-frame clones and misses some; the assay was immunoSEQ multiplex PCR. This table has 150,000 to 200,000 clones, roughly nine tenths appearing once. The sequencing input was peripheral blood. Source of these receptors: a woman in her sixties or seventies with COVID-19, enrolled during active disease.

In DNA form, the CDR3 reads TGTGCCAGCAGCCAAAGGACTTCCCCTGGGGTCAATGAGCAGTTCTTC. Translation: CASSQRTSPGVNEQFF. The V and J genes are TRBV3-1 (or the pseudogene TRBV3-2) and TRBJ2-1, with D possibly being TRBD2 (5 bases). Germline V lookup: CDR1 LGHDT, CDR2 YNNKEL (reference sequence). The CDR3 length is 16 residues. Between the trimmed V and J ends, which lost 2 bases and 6 bases, there was a span of 17 bases.

This chain joins TRBV7-6 and TRBJ2-7; D is perhaps TRBD2 (5 bases). The CDR3 runs to 18 residues. V lost 5 bases and J 2 bases, leaving 25 bases between the germline ends. The V gene's germline CDR1 is SGHVS and CDR2 FNYEAQ. The CDR3 bases are TGTGCCAGCAGCCATGAGGCCCCAGCGGCCTCCCAACCCTACGAGCAGTACTTC. Its protein product is CASSHEAPAASQPYEQYF.

This clone was observed a single time. The chain couples TRBV3-1 (or the pseudogene TRBV3-2) to TRBJ2-4; the D is unclear. Germline CDR1 reads LGHDT; CDR2 reads YNNKEL (reference sequence). This CDR3 has 15 amino acids. Trimming stripped 2 bases from V and 1 base from J, with 9 bases between. CDR3 bases: TGTGCCAGCAGCCAACCAGGCTTGGCCAAAAACATTCAGTACTTC. Amino acids: CASSQPGLAKNIQYF.